Presented here are 24 T cell receptor beta chains from one specimen sequenced in a study of cytomegalovirus exposure and HLA in healthy donors. A multiplex PCR was run with 60 Vbeta primers and 13 Jbeta primers. TCRdb's table, derived via immunoSEQ multiplex PCR, lists solely in-frame clones and lacks some. The sample lists over 100,000 clones; 70% to 85% were seen once. Sequences were obtained from PBMCs. These receptors were taken from a male donor in good health and CMV-seropositive.

This chain connects TRBV28 to TRBJ1-5, with TRBD1 identical over 8 bases. J was trimmed by 0 bases and V by 7 bases; bases with no gene match: 8. There are 16 residues in the CDR3. Germline values: CDR1 MDHEN, CDR2 SYDVKM. Here the CDR3 reads CASTPPGQASNQPQHF. The CDR3 region has the DNA TGTGCCAGCACCCCCCCGGGACAGGCTAGCAATCAGCCCCAGCATTTT.

About this clone itself: One end of the junction is discordant with germline, which a read error may explain. This rearrangement joins TRBV30 to TRBJ2-4; TRBD2 matches 7 bases. The CDR3 totals 15 residues. Germline V gives CDR1 GTSNPN, CDR2 SVGIG (reference sequence). For the CDR3, the DNA is TGTGCCTGGAGCCCCATCGGGGGGTCCCGAAACAGTCAGTACTTC. Protein product: CAWSPIGGSRNSQYF.

The chain joins TRBV30 to TRBJ2-7, with 9 bases lining up with TRBD1. The CDR3 length is 14 residues. Germline loops: CDR1 GTSNPN, CDR2 SVGIG (reference sequence). With V trimmed by 4 bases and J by 3 bases, 7 bases remained unmatched. As DNA, the CDR3 is TGTGCCTGGACGCCGGGACAGGGTTTCTACGAGCAGTACTTC. Translating gives CAWTPGQGFYEQYF.

V is TRBV7-9 and J is TRBJ1-1; possibly TRBD1 for D (6 bases). In germline, CDR1 is SEHNR, CDR2 FQNEAQ (reference sequence). The CDR3 consists of 17 residues. V was cut by 5 bases and J by 1 base, with 20 bases left in between. In DNA form, the CDR3 reads TGTGCCAGCAGCCCATTGGGCAGGGGCGAGGAGAACACTGAAGCTTTCTTT. Encoded protein: CASSPLGRGEENTEAFF.

The genes are TRBV2 and TRBJ1-5; 7 positions match TRBD1. From germline, CDR1 is SNHLY and CDR2 FYNNEI. This CDR3 has 14 amino acids. J lost 6 bases, V lost 6 bases, and 8 bases had no gene match. The chain's CDR3 is CASRRGPSGQPQHF. The DNA of the CDR3 is TGTGCCAGCAGAAGGGGGCCTTCGGGTCAGCCCCAGCATTTT.

A few counts support this clone. The CDR3 loop is CASSPTQGTSSYNSPLHF. CDR3 coding DNA: TGTGCCAGCTCACCCACTCAGGGAACCAGCTCCTATAATTCACCCCTCCACTTT. The V and J genes are TRBV18 and TRBJ1-6; maybe TRBD1 (5 bases). Germline V gives CDR1 KGHSH, CDR2 LQKENI. V lost 3 bases and J lost 0, with 15 bases in between. This CDR3 is built from 18 residues.

The chain combines TRBV15 with TRBJ1-4; D uncertain. This CDR3 region has 14 residues. The germline gives CDR1 LNHNV, CDR2 YYDKDF (reference sequence). Deletions cut 5 bases from V and 1 base from J, with 8 bases between. CDR3 residues: CATSGGVTNEKLFF. CDR3 sequence (DNA): TGTGCCACCAGCGGCGGGGTAACTAATGAAAAACTGTTTTTT. Full variable domain (remainder filled in from reference TRBV15 and TRBJ1-4): DAMVIQNPRYQVTQFGKPVTLSCSQTLNHNVMYWYQQKSSQAPKLLFHYYDKDFNNEADTPDNFQSRRPNTSFCFLDIRSPGLGDTAMYLCATSGGVTNEKLFFGSGTQLSVL.

The rearrangement joins TRBV28 to TRBJ1-2; no clear D. The V end lost 5 bases, the J end lost 7 bases, and 8 bases lay between the germline ends. The germline gives CDR1 MDHEN, CDR2 SYDVKM. This CDR3 region has 11 residues. The CDR3 loop reads CASSNLGGYTF. The CDR3 bases are TGTGCCAGCAGTAATCTCGGTGGCTACACCTTC.

V is TRBV9 and J is TRBJ2-2; 9 nucleotides line up with TRBD2. The CDR3 has 15 amino acids. Trimming removed 1 base from V and 5 bases from J; junction bases left unmatched: 3. Germline values: CDR1 SGDLS, CDR2 YYNGEE. In DNA, the CDR3 is TGTGCCAGCAGCGTAAGGAGCGGGGGGACCGGGGAGCTGTTTTTT. Amino acids: CASSVRSGGTGELFF.

Written as DNA, the CDR3 is TGTGCCTACCAGTTGAACACTGAAGCTTTCTTT. Translated, it gives CAYQLNTEAFF. The chain is built from TRBV7-9 and TRBJ1-1; D is unresolved. This CDR3 is built from 11 residues. Germline V gene data show CDR1 as SEHNR and CDR2 as FQNEAQ (reference sequence). The germline V and J ends were trimmed by 11 bases and 0 bases, with 7 bases remaining between them.

This clone was seen more than once but under ten times. This chain uses TRBV5-6 with TRBJ2-7, with 8 positions matching TRBD1. Germline-derived CDR1 and CDR2 are SGHDT and YYEEEE. There are 15 residues in the CDR3. V lost 3 bases and J lost 2; bases outside the gene matches: 7. Here the CDR3 reads CASSWNGQGTYEQYF. For the CDR3, the DNA is TGTGCCAGCAGCTGGAACGGACAGGGAACCTACGAGCAGTACTTC.

The V call is TRBV27, the J call TRBJ2-5; 8 bases are a match to TRBD2. The J call may be in error: the DNA end matches TRBJ2-7 better. This CDR3 comprises 12 residues. The V gene's germline CDR1 is MNHEY and CDR2 SMNVEV (reference sequence). The CDR3 DNA follows: TGTGCCACGTCGGGGGGGGGAAGCGAGCAGTACTTC. It specifies CATSGGGSEQYF.

This sequence joins TRBV19 and TRBJ1-1; no firm D call. The CDR3 covers 14 residues. V shed 3 bases and J shed 6 bases, with 14 bases lying between them. From germline, CDR1 is LNHDA and CDR2 SQIVND (reference sequence). The CDR3 sequence: CASSIGGQLAEAFF. The DNA for the CDR3 is TGTGCCAGTAGTATCGGCGGCCAGTTGGCTGAAGCTTTCTTT.

As to this clone: The junction and the germline gene differ at one end; a read error may be behind it. The gene calls are TRBV30 and TRBJ2-6; TRBD1 matches 8 bases. Germline loops: CDR1 GTSNPN, CDR2 SVGIG (reference sequence). The CDR3 is made up of 17 amino acids. The CDR3 loop reads CAWSRVGRGPGANGLTF. DNA of the CDR3: TGTGCCTGGAGTAGGGTTGGCAGGGGGCCTGGGGCCAACGGCCTGACTTTC.

The rearrangement uses TRBV28 and TRBJ1-1; possibly TRBD1 for D (5 bases). Germline V gives CDR1 MDHEN, CDR2 SYDVKM. V was pared by 3 bases and J by 3 bases, with 8 bases between. The length of the CDR3 is 13 residues. DNA for the CDR3: TGTGCCAGCAGTTTGGGGGGAGACACTGAAGCTTTCTTT. Translated, it gives CASSLGGDTEAFF.

This chain joins TRBV7-9 and TRBJ2-5; D possibly corresponds to TRBD2 (5 bases). CDR3 length equals 15 residues. The ends were cut back, 4 bases at V and 0 bases at J, with 12 bases in the middle. CDR1 is SEHNR and CDR2 is FQNEAQ in the germline V gene (reference sequence). CDR3 sequence (DNA): TGTGCCAGCAGCTCCGTGGAGCGGTACCAAGAGACCCAGTACTTC. It specifies CASSSVERYQETQYF.

The rearrangement joins TRBV19 to TRBJ2-7; 8 bases agree with TRBD2. Looked up from germline, CDR1 is LNHDA and CDR2 is SQIVND (reference sequence). CDR3 length: 15 residues. With 3 bases clipped from V and 3 bases from J, the junction kept 7 bases outside the gene matches. In nucleotides, the CDR3 is TGTGCCAGTAGTATCGGAGCGGGGGCCTTCTACGAGCAGTACTTC. Its translation is CASSIGAGAFYEQYF.

Comments on this clone: At one end, the junction sequence differs from germline, possibly due to a read error. The chain recombines TRBV27 with TRBJ2-6; the D gene is possibly TRBD1 (5 bases). The CDR3 extends over 15 amino acids. Germline CDR1 reads MNHEY; CDR2 reads SMNVEV (reference sequence). CDR3: CASSLGRSGANGLTF. The CDR3 DNA is TGTGCCAGCAGTTTAGGTCGGTCTGGGGCCAACGGCCTGACTTTC. The full variable domain, with the rest looked up from reference TRBV27 and TRBJ2-6, is EAQVTQNPRYLITVTGKKLTVTCSQNMNHEYMSWYRQDPGLGLRQIYYSMNVEVTDKGDVPEGYKVSRKEKRNFPLILESPSPNQTSLYFCASSLGRSGANGLTFGAGSRLTVL.

This sequence joins TRBV6-1 and TRBJ2-2, with D maybe TRBD1 (6 bases). In germline, CDR1 is MNHNS, CDR2 SASEGT. The V end was cut by 6 bases, the J end by 9 bases, with 20 bases between. The CDR3 is 15 amino acids. This chain's CDR3 is CASRGTTGTPRELFF. CDR3 nucleotide sequence: TGTGCCAGCAGGGGAACTACAGGGACACCACGGGAGCTGTTTTTT.

The chain combines TRBV6-1 with TRBJ1-1, with unresolved D. Trimming removed 7 bases from V and 0 bases from J, with 9 bases in between. This CDR3 spans 13 amino acids. Germline V gene data show CDR1 as MNHNS and CDR2 as SASEGT. CDR3 nucleotides: TGTGCCAGCACCCCAGACATGAACACTGAAGCTTTCTTT. Amino acids: CASTPDMNTEAFF.

This clone showed up just a few times. V is TRBV18 and J is TRBJ2-7; D possibly corresponds to TRBD2 (5 bases). Trimming removed 3 bases from V and 0 bases from J, with 15 bases in between. Germline V gives CDR1 KGHSH, CDR2 LQKENI. CDR3 length: 16 residues. CDR3 amino acids: CASSPAGSTRSYEQYF. CDR3 coding DNA: TGTGCCAGCTCACCTGCGGGCTCAACCCGCTCCTACGAGCAGTACTTC.

The V gene is TRBV27, the J gene TRBJ1-5; no clear D. V gave up 5 bases and J gave up 7 bases, with 12 bases separating them. The CDR3 is made up of 13 amino acids. The germline CDR1 and CDR2 sequences are MNHEY and SMNVEV (reference sequence). CDR3 amino acids: CASSGGRGQPQHF. CDR3 DNA sequence: TGTGCCAGCAGTGGAGGACGGGGACAGCCCCAGCATTTT.

The J gene is TRBJ1-1, the V gene TRBV5-1; D remains ambiguous. The CDR3 covers 13 residues. Trimming pared 0 bases from V and 5 bases from J, leaving 8 bases between. The germline CDR1 and CDR2 sequences are SGHRS and YFSETQ. The CDR3 DNA follows: TGCGCCAGCAGCTTGGGGCCCCCGACTGAAGCTTTCTTT. It codes for CASSLGPPTEAFF.

There are a few counts of this clone. The V gene is TRBV6-1, the J gene TRBJ2-7; a possible D gene is TRBD1 (6 bases). The V gene's germline CDR1 is MNHNS and CDR2 SASEGT. The CDR3 is 14 residues long. V gave up 5 bases and J gave up 3 bases, with 14 bases separating them. The CDR3 spells CASSKTPGDYEQYF. In nucleotides, the CDR3 is TGTGCCAGCAGTAAAACGCCAGGGGACTACGAGCAGTACTTC.